This T cell receptor (beta chain) was sequenced during a study of shared clonotypes between healthy human individuals. Germline loops: CDR1 LNHNV, CDR2 YYDKDF (reference sequence). CDR3 length: 15 amino acids. The V end lost 0 bases, the J end lost 2 bases, and 10 bases lay between the germline ends. Sequencing used immunoSEQ multiplex PCR; TCRdb keeps in-frame clones, though not all of them. The sample holds more than 450,000 clones; more than 65% are singletons and the top ten take 13%. Overall study findings and caveats: Tissues were not sampled, only blood, and their repertoires likely differ. Clonotype sharing among donors was thought likely to change with sequencing depth.

Study donors comprised healthy, HIV-negative adults devoid of recent acute infection or vaccination. Concerning this clone itself: Its cognate antigen is unknown.

The clonotype was recovered from a woman in her forties in good health. Some clones in this sample may be carry-over from other donors' samples. Input material: PBMCs. The chain couples TRBV15 to TRBJ1-2; D is unclear. The DNA of the CDR3 is TGTGCCACCAGCAGAGATCAACCCGGGAACTATGGCTACACCTTC. Translated, it gives CATSRDQPGNYGYTF. Full variable domain (remainder filled in from reference TRBV15 and TRBJ1-2): DAMVIQNPRYQVTQFGKPVTLSCSQTLNHNVMYWYQQKSSQAPKLLFHYYDKDFNNEADTPDNFQSRRPNTSFCFLDIRSPGLGDTAMYLCATSRDQPGNYGYTFGSGTRLTVV.